This TCR beta chain comes out of a study of Ad26.COV2.S vaccination and SARS-CoV-2 variants. Overall study context: Donor allocation was to the COV1001 Ad26.COV2.S trial arm. The authors gave Ad26.COV2.S intramuscularly, either once or twice 56 days apart.

Indicated treatment: 15 to 20 received Ad26.COV2.S at low or high dose, single or two shots; roughly 5 received placebo; per-sample allocation not given. Collection of the samples took place on day 63 after the first injection of vaccine or placebo. Its platform was an Ad26 vector, and its expressed antigen was Wuhan-strain SARS-CoV-2 spike. The CDR3 covers 14 residues. Per germline, CDR1 MGHRA and CDR2 YSYEKL. V was clipped by 1 base and J by 2 bases, with 9 bases between them. Data came from immunoSEQ multiplex PCR; TCRdb stores just in-frame clones and leaves some out. The sample records roughly 420,000 clones, roughly nine tenths being singletons.

The V and J genes are TRBV4-1 and TRBJ2-7; D call uncertain. The origin of this receptor is a person between 18 and 65 years old who received the Ad26.COV2.S COVID-19 vaccine or a placebo. The sequenced sample was peripheral blood, obtained in a trial of Ad26.COV2.S vaccine versus placebo. CDR3 nucleotides: TGCGCCAGCAGCCAAGGGCAAGGGACCTACGAGCAGTACTTC. Translated: CASSQGQGTYEQYF.